The 10 T cell receptor beta chains presented below share a single source sample, sequenced in a study of control samples from healthy donors and cancer patients. Profiled with immunoSEQ multiplex PCR; TCRdb holds only in-frame clones, not every one. Altogether approximately 150,000 clones are present, about 90% being singletons, with the ten largest covering approximately 2.9%. The sample taken for sequencing was blood. The receptors shown here come from a man aged 30 to 39 in good health.

V usage is TRBV9 and J usage is TRBJ1-4; a possible D gene is TRBD1 (5 bases). V lost 0 bases and J lost 7, with 13 bases in between. This CDR3 contains 15 residues. Germline V CDR1 and CDR2: SGDLS, YYNGEE. The CDR3 nucleotides read TGTGCCAGCAGCGTAGGGCAGTCCGGGGGTGAAAAACTGTTTTTT. Encoded protein: CASSVGQSGGEKLFF.

The rearrangement links TRBV10-3 to TRBJ2-2; TRBD2 matches 12 bases. Germline CDR1 reads ENHRY; CDR2 reads SYGVKD. The length of the CDR3 is 13 residues. V was clipped by 11 bases and J by 6 bases; unmatched bases: 4. The CDR3 nucleotides read TGTGCCTCTAGGACTAGCGGGGCCGGGGAGCTGTTTTTT. Encoded protein: CASRTSGAGELFF.

J is TRBJ2-4 and V is TRBV6-5; no firm D call. This CDR3 is 15 amino acids long. V dropped 6 bases and J dropped 1 base, with 13 bases sitting between them. Germline V gene data show CDR1 as MNHEY and CDR2 as SVGAGI. CDR3 region: CASSPGGAAKNIQYF. In nucleotides, the CDR3 is TGTGCCAGCAGCCCCGGCGGAGCGGCCAAAAACATTCAGTACTTC.

The rearrangement uses TRBV10-1 and TRBJ2-1; a weak D match, TRBD2 (7 bases). Germline lookup yields CDR1 WNHNN and CDR2 SYGVQD (reference sequence). V lost 8 bases and J 7 bases, leaving 18 bases between the germline ends. The CDR3 totals 14 residues. Here the CDR3 reads CASSSGGSGNEQFF. Written as DNA, the CDR3 is TGCGCCAGCTCTTCGGGGGGCTCTGGAAATGAGCAGTTCTTC.

V is TRBV10-3 and J is TRBJ1-1; no clear D gene. Trimming cost V 8 bases and J 1 base, with 8 bases left between them. The CDR3 extends over 12 amino acids. CDR1 is ENHRY, CDR2 SYGVKD, per germline. CDR3 region: CAIASGNTEAFF. The CDR3 DNA sequence: TGTGCCATCGCGTCGGGGAACACTGAAGCTTTCTTT.

The V and J genes are TRBV9 and TRBJ2-7, with D perhaps TRBD2 (6 bases). This CDR3 spans 16 amino acids. Trimming stripped 3 bases from V and 2 bases from J, with 18 bases between. Germline loops: CDR1 SGDLS, CDR2 YYNGEE. Here the CDR3 DNA reads TGTGCCAGCAGCGCTAGCCACGGGGGTTCAACCTACGAGCAGTACTTC. This gives the protein CASSASHGGSTYEQYF.

The chain couples TRBV18 to TRBJ2-1; 9 bases map to TRBD1. Trimming removed 2 bases from V and 6 bases from J; junction bases left unmatched: 11. In germline, CDR1 is KGHSH, CDR2 LQKENI. This CDR3 spans 17 amino acids. The CDR3 reads CASSPTPPRTGVNEQFF. CDR3 bases: TGTGCCAGCTCACCAACCCCGCCGAGGACAGGGGTCAATGAGCAGTTCTTC.

This chain uses TRBV27 with TRBJ1-3, with TRBD1 identical over 7 bases. The germline CDR1 and CDR2 sequences are MNHEY and SMNVEV (reference sequence). Trimming at V came to 6 bases and at J to 2 bases, leaving 7 bases not matched to a gene. There are 15 residues in the CDR3. The CDR3 coding sequence is TGTGCCAGCAGCCACAGGGGAACTCCTGGAAACACCATATATTTT. This gives the protein CASSHRGTPGNTIYF.

The J gene is TRBJ1-2, the V gene TRBV6-1; no firm D call. CDR1 and CDR2 from the germline V gene are MNHNS and SASEGT. V lost 0 bases and J 5 bases, leaving 13 bases between the germline ends. The CDR3 length is 15 residues. The DNA for the CDR3 is TGTGCCAGCAGTGAAGCGCTTATCACCGCATATGGCTACACCTTC. Its translation is CASSEALITAYGYTF.

This chain links TRBV5-4 with TRBJ1-1, with 8 bases fitting TRBD1. V dropped 0 bases and J dropped 0; count of bases not matched to a gene: 4. Germline V gene data show CDR1 as SGHNT and CDR2 as YYREEE (reference sequence). The length of the CDR3 is 16 residues. CDR3 in DNA: TGTGCCAGCAGCTTGGCTGCAGGGGGCTTGAACACTGAAGCTTTCTTT. It translates to CASSLAAGGLNTEAFF.